This TCR beta chain was retrieved from a study of molecular identifiers for immune sequencing clone quantification (dated by TCRdb to 2016 to 2018). For the wider study: For a replicate experiment, the RNA from either roughly 18,000 or 92,000 naive CD8 T cells was divided into five aliquots, and four of those aliquots went on to sequencing. The study was a methods study using CD8 T cells to benchmark molecular-identifier clustering-based TCR repertoire sequencing (MIDCIRS) and TCR RNA copy counting.

Results and caveats for the whole study, not just this receptor: About 3 recovered TCR RNA copies per cell were obtained by modeling, versus approximately 10 by digital PCR, implying a capture efficiency of around 28%. Spiked-in Jurkat TCR RNA equal to a single cell's worth was reported to be detectable even within 1,100,000 naive CD8 T cells. Highly expanded clone sizes could be underestimated because identical TCR molecules may share a barcode. In CMV-specific effector cells, clones with more than 20 RNA copies contained over 98% of molecules, whereas in naive cells such clones contained under 1% of molecules. Without barcode sub-clustering, chimeric consensus sequences inflated TCR diversity; chimeras reached as high as 47%. The naive libraries included spiked-in Jurkat TCR RNA (10 copies' worth), and this RNA is not part of the donor repertoire.

Library prep was done by PCR. Instrument used: NextSeq 500. Bulk TCR libraries were generated as previously described, with the TCR primers listed in Table S5 used. Purification of total RNA was performed with the Qiagen AllPrep DNA/RNA kit. Before analysis, reads from multiple sequencing runs of the same library were pooled. The published analysis was carried out like this. Reads were retained only if the reads had an exact TCR constant sequence, and the retained reads were trimmed to 150 nt and grouped according to their 12-nt molecular barcodes. Within each barcode group, reads were sub-clustered at a 15% Levenshtein threshold, and quality-weighted consensus sequences were built per RNA molecule. Non-functional sequences were filtered out, along with any lower-count sequence sitting one edit away from another sequence. Barcode sub-clusters with fewer than 20% of the maximum read count were removed, based on fitting two negative binomial distributions. Using fastp at Q25 and MiXCR, TCRdb reprocessed the public reads and kept productive beta chains. Under each unique CDR3 protein, matching rows form one entry showing the most common genes and DNA. For this entry, the V and J calls and clone size follow TCRdb and not the study's own pipeline. Counted in this sample were hundreds of thousands of distinct CDR3 sequences; about 25% of them appeared once. The ten largest clonotypes hold approximately 0.75% of the sample.

Libraries of naive CD8 T cells were built from approximately 20,000 to 980,000 sorted cells, with 10%, 30% or 50% of the purified RNA used. Naive CD8 T cells, defined as CD8+CD4-CCR7+CD45RA+, were FACS-sorted into RLT Plus buffer on a BD FACSAria II. To test detection sensitivity, Jurkat RNA equivalent to ten TCR copies was spiked into samples of roughly 17,000-1,000,000 naive CD8 T cells. Enrichment of CD8 T cells was done with RosetteSep CD8+ T Cell Enrichment Cocktail plus Ficoll-Paque, and ACK red cell lysis came afterward. From a lookup of the germline V gene, CDR1 and CDR2 are SGHDN and FVKESK. The germline ends are 6 bases apart after V is trimmed by 3 bases and J by 6 bases. CDR3 length: 12 amino acids, cysteine to phenylalanine. Just the 36-base CDR3 DNA is kept, in frame starting at base 1. Worth noting for this clonotype: Its binding antigen is unknown. Base qualities are not at hand, and no much larger clone is one base apart.

The sample was naive CD8+ T cells from blood, with Jurkat cell RNA spiked in. This specimen's cell subset or site label, per the study, means: FACS-sorted CD8+CD4-CCR7+CD45RA+ naive T cells. The receptor's source is a human donor in good health. Some libraries in this study had Jurkat cell RNA spiked in. The chain links TRBV14 with TRBJ2-1; the D gene remains uncertain. CDR3 region: CASSHPGNEQFF. The DNA sequence follows: TGTGCCAGCAGCCATCCTGGCAATGAGCAGTTCTTC. With the portions outside the CDR3 filled from the reference TRBV14 and TRBJ2-1 genes, the complete variable region becomes EAGVTQFPSHSVIEKGQTVTLRCDPISGHDNLYWYRRVMGKEIKFLLHFVKESKQDESGMPNNRFLAERTGGTYSTLKVQPAELEDSGVYFCASSHPGNEQFFGPGTRLTVL.